Given below is one T cell receptor (beta chain) in context. Antigen specificity is unknown. The CDR3 length is 13 residues. V dropped 4 bases and J dropped 1 base, with 8 bases sitting between them. In germline, CDR1 is SGHRS, CDR2 YFSETQ. Using immunoSEQ multiplex PCR, the repertoire was profiled, and TCRdb retains in-frame clones only, with some absent. The sample has roughly 190,000 clones, 85% to 95% seen once; the top ten hold about 3.9%. This record comes from a study of T cell responses to AZD1222 COVID-19 vaccine. On the study more broadly: Second-dose recipients at about 4 or about 12 weeks were treated as one pooled group. Study-level points and caveats: Among the donors, most were white British and more were female, and clonal diversity was possibly underestimated. Spike was spanned by vaccine-associated CD4 TCRs, which were dominant at 160-218 and 743-854.

The receptor was derived from an adult in good health. The sample was peripheral blood, taken on day 0 of AZD1222 vaccination. This chain links TRBV5-1 with TRBJ1-1; D not certain. The CDR3, as DNA: TGCGCCAGCAGCCCCACTCGGAACACTGAAGCTTTCTTT. As protein: CASSPTRNTEAFF. The whole variable domain, filled in from reference TRBV5-1 and TRBJ1-1, reads KAGVTQTPRYLIKTRGQQVTLSCSPISGHRSVSWYQQTPGQGLQFLFEYFSETQRNKGNFPGRFSGRQFSNSRSEMNVSTLELGDSALYLCASSPTRNTEAFFGQGTRLTVV.